One sample yielded the 7 T cell receptor beta chains listed below, sequenced in a study of blood T cell repertoires in COVID-19. The protocol was immunoSEQ multiplex PCR, while the TCRdb copy is restricted to in-frame clones and leaves out a portion. The sample records roughly 670,000 clones, 75% to 90% being singletons. Sequenced: peripheral blood. Receptor source: a woman aged 18-29 years with acute or convalescent COVID-19.

The V and J genes are TRBV9 and TRBJ1-3; the D gene is possibly TRBD1 (5 bases). The germline V gene has CDR1 SGDLS and CDR2 YYNGEE. V was pared by 4 bases and J by 3 bases, with 5 bases between. The CDR3 consists of 12 residues. The CDR3, as DNA: TGTGCCAGCAGCACAGGTGGAAACACCATATATTTT. Protein: CASSTGGNTIYF.

The V gene is TRBV24-1, the J gene TRBJ2-3, with 8 bases fitting TRBD2. This CDR3 has 14 residues. J was trimmed by 2 bases and V by 7 bases; bases with no gene match: 4. CDR1 and CDR2 (germline): KGHDR, SFDVKD. The CDR3, as DNA: TGTGCCACCAGACTTAGCGGGGACACAGATACGCAGTATTTT. Translated: CATRLSGDTDTQYF.

V is TRBV19 and J is TRBJ2-1, with 12 nucleotides matching TRBD2. The CDR3 loop spans 16 amino acids. With V trimmed by 1 base and J by 3 bases, 1 base remained unmatched. Germline CDR1 LNHDA, CDR2 SQIVND (reference sequence). The CDR3 nucleotides are TGTGCCAGTAGTATAGTACTAGCGGGGGGCTACAATGAGCAGTTCTTC. It specifies CASSIVLAGGYNEQFF.

The chain links TRBV5-8 to TRBJ2-1; weak D call: TRBD2 (6 bases). Trimming removed 0 bases at V and 10 bases at J, with 11 bases between. From germline, CDR1 is SGHTS and CDR2 YDEGEE. CDR3 length: 13 residues. The CDR3 loop is CASSLAWGDEQFF. CDR3 in DNA: TGTGCCAGCAGCTTGGCCTGGGGGGACGAGCAGTTCTTC.

J is TRBJ1-1 and V is TRBV12-3 or TRBV12-4; D is unresolved. The V end lost 5 bases, the J end lost 5 bases, and 9 bases lay between the germline ends. The CDR3 loop spans 12 amino acids. CDR3 protein: CASSDRGTEAFF. Written as DNA, the CDR3 is TGTGCCAGCAGTGATAGAGGAACTGAAGCTTTCTTT.

This chain connects TRBV20-1 to TRBJ2-1, with a weak D call TRBD2 (6 bases). This CDR3 spans 13 amino acids. CDR1 is DFQATT, CDR2 SNEGSKA, per germline (reference sequence). V lost 3 bases to trimming and J lost 8 bases, with 14 bases between them. The DNA for the CDR3 is TGCAGTGCTAGTATTCGTCGCGGGGATGAGCAGTTCTTC. This sequence encodes CSASIRRGDEQFF.

The chain carries TRBV2 and TRBJ2-2, with 9 bases matching TRBD2. V lost 6 bases and J lost 2; bases outside the gene matches: 7. This CDR3 contains 16 residues. Germline V gives CDR1 SNHLY, CDR2 FYNNEI. The CDR3: CASRDLRGGNTGELFF. As DNA, the CDR3 is TGTGCCAGCAGGGATCTGCGGGGGGGCAACACCGGGGAGCTGTTTTTT.